These 5 T cell receptor beta chains share one sample of origin, sequenced in a study of CD8 T cells in Susac syndrome. Reverse transcription used roughly 0.45 to 1 ug RNA and random hexamers. Each CDR3 protein gets one entry after TCRdb re-called the immunoSEQ multiplex PCR reads with MiXCR. Counted here are 210,000 or so distinct CDR3 sequences, about 93% occurring once; the ten biggest clones make up 0.1% to 0.15%. The sample consisted of CD8+ T cells from PBMCs. The receptors were gathered from a human donor with multiple sclerosis.

This clonotype was detected once. The genes are TRBV6-5 and TRBJ2-7; D gene uncertain. The V gene lost 0 bases and the J gene lost 6 bases, with 12 bases spanning the gap. The CDR3 is made up of 14 amino acids. The germline gives CDR1 MNHEY, CDR2 SVGAGI. CDR3 loop: CASSYSAYSPEQYF. CDR3 bases: TGTGCCAGCAGTTACTCGGCGTACTCCCCCGAGCAGTACTTC.

The rearrangement uses TRBV30 and TRBJ1-2; D might be TRBD1 (5 bases). Trimming left V 7 bases short and J 4 bases short, with 16 bases between. Per germline, CDR1 GTSNPN and CDR2 SVGIG (reference sequence). The CDR3 consists of 13 residues. CDR3 coding DNA: TGTGCCTCCCTCTCGTCGCAGGGCTATGGCTACACCTTC. Translated, it gives CASLSSQGYGYTF.

The chain recombines TRBV4-2 with TRBJ2-7; possible D gene TRBD1, 5 bases. Trimming took off 4 bases at V and 12 bases at J, with 19 bases between the two ends. The germline gives CDR1 LGHNA, CDR2 YNFKEQ. The CDR3 length is 13 residues. CDR3 residues: CASSPGQAMGLYF. CDR3 sequence (DNA): TGTGCCAGCAGCCCTGGACAAGCCATGGGTCTGTACTTC.

V is TRBV7-9 and J is TRBJ2-3, with 7 bases fitting TRBD2. Germline V lookup: CDR1 SEHNR, CDR2 FQNEAQ (reference sequence). J gave up 6 bases and V 5 bases, and 11 bases lay outside the gene matches. The CDR3 has 15 amino acids. For the CDR3, the DNA is TGTGCCAGCAGCCCAAGCGGGGAGGGCTGGGATACGCAGTATTTT. This translates into CASSPSGEGWDTQYF.

This chain uses TRBV13 with TRBJ2-5; TRBD2 agrees at 10 bases. Losses at the gene ends were 0 bases for V and 3 bases for J; bases not matched to a gene: 7. Germline V lookup: CDR1 PRHDT, CDR2 FYEKMQ (reference sequence). CDR3 length equals 17 residues. As DNA, the CDR3 is TGTGCCAGCAGCTTAGGCCTTGCTAGCGGGGGTGAAGAGACCCAGTACTTC. Its protein product is CASSLGLASGGEETQYF.